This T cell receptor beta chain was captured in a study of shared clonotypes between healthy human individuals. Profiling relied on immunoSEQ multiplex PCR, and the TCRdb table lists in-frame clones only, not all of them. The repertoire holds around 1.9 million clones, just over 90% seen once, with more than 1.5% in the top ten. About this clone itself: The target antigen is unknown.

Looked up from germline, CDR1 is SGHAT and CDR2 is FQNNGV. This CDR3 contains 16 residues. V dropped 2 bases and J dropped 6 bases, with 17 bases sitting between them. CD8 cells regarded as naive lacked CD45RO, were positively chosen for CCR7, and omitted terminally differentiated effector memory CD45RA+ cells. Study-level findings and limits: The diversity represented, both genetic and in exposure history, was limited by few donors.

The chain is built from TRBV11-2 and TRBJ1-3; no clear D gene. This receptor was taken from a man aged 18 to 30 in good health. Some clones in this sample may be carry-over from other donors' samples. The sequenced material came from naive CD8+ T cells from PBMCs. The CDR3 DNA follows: TGTGCCAGCAGCTTATCGTGGCAGATCGAAGCAAACACCATATATTTT. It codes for CASSLSWQIEANTIYF.